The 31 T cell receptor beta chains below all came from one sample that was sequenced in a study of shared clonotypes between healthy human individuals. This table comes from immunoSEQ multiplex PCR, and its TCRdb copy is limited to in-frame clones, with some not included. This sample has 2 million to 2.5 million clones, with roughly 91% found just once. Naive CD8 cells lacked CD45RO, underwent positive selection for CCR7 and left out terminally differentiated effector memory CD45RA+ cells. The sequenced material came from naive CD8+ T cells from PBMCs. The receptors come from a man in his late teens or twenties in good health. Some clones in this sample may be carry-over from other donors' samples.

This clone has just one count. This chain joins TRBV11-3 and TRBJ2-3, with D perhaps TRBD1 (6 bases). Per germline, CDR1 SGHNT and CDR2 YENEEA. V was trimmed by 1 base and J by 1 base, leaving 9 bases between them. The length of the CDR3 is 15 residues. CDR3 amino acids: CASSLVPGGTDTQYF. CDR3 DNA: TGTGCCAGCAGCTTAGTTCCAGGGGGCACAGATACGCAGTATTTT.

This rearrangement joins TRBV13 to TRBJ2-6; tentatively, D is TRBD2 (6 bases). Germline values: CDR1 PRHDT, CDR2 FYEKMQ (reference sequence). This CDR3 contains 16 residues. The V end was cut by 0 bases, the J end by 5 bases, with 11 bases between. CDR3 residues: CASSLGPGRRANVLTF. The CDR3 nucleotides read TGTGCCAGCAGCTTAGGCCCGGGGAGGAGGGCCAACGTCCTGACTTTC.

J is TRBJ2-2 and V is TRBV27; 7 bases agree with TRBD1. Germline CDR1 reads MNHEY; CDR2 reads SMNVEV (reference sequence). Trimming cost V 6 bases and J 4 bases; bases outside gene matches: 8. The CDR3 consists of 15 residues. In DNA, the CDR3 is TGTGCCAGCAGCCACCGACAGGGACCCACCGGGGAGCTGTTTTTT. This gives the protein CASSHRQGPTGELFF.

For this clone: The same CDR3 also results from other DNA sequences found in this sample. The CDR3 nucleotides read TGTGCCAGCAGTCACCGGGACAGGCCCTACGAGCAGTACTTC. Its protein product is CASSHRDRPYEQYF. This rearrangement joins TRBV14 to TRBJ2-7, with 8 nucleotides matching TRBD1. The CDR3 is 14 amino acids. V shed 6 bases, J shed 2 bases, and the junction held 6 bases outside the gene matches. Germline CDR1 reads SGHDN; CDR2 reads FVKESK.

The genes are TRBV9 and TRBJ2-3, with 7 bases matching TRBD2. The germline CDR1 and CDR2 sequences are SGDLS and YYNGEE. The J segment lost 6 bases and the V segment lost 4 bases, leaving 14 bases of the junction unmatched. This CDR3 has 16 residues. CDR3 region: CASSPRGVGARDTQYF. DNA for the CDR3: TGTGCCAGCAGCCCCCGGGGGGTAGGGGCGAGGGATACGCAGTATTTT.

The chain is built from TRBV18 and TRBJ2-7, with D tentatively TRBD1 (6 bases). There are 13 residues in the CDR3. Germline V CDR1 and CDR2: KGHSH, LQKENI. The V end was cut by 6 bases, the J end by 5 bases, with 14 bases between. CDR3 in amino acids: CASSRSGVDEQYF. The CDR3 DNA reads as TGTGCCAGCTCCCGGTCAGGGGTCGACGAGCAGTACTTC.

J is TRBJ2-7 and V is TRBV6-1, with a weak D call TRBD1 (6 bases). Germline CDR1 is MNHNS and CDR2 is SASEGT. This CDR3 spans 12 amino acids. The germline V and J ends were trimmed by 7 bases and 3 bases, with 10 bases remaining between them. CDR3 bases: TGTGCCAGCACCCCGGACAGCTACGAGCAGTACTTC. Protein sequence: CASTPDSYEQYF.

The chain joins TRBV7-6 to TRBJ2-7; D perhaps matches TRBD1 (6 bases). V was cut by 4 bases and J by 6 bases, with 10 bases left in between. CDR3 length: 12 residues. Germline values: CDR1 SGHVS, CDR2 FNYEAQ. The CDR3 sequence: CASSSDRSEQYF. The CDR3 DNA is TGTGCCAGCAGCTCAGACAGGTCCGAGCAGTACTTC.

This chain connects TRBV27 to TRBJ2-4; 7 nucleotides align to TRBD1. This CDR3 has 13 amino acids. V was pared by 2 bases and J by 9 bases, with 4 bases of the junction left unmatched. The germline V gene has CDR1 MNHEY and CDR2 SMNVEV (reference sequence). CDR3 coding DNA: TGTGCCAGCAGTTTACAGGGGGATGGCATTCAGTACTTC. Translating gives CASSLQGDGIQYF.

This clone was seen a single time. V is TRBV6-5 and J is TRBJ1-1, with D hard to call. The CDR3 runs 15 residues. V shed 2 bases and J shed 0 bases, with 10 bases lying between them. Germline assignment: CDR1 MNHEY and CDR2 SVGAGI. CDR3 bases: TGTGCCAGCAGTTACAGCGGGGTGATGAACACTGAAGCTTTCTTT. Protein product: CASSYSGVMNTEAFF.

Here the CDR3 reads CASSMGQIYGYTF. The DNA of the CDR3 is TGTGCCAGTAGTATGGGACAGATCTATGGCTACACCTTC. The chain combines TRBV19 with TRBJ1-2; TRBD1 aligns across 7 bases. This CDR3 has 13 residues. V was clipped by 3 bases and J by 4 bases; unmatched bases: 2. The germline V gene has CDR1 LNHDA and CDR2 SQIVND (reference sequence).

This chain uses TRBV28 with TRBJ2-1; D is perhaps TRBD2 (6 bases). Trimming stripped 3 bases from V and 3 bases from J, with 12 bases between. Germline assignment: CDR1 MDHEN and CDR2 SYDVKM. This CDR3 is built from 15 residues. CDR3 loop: CASSFLGGGYNEQFF. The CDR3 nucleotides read TGTGCCAGCAGTTTTCTGGGGGGAGGCTACAATGAGCAGTTCTTC.

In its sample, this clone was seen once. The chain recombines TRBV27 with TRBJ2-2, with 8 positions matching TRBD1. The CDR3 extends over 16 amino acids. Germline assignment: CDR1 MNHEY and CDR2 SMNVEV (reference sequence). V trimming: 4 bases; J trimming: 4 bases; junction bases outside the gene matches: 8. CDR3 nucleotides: TGTGCCAGCAGTTCCCCGGGCAGGGGGCTCACCGGGGAGCTGTTTTTT. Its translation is CASSSPGRGLTGELFF.

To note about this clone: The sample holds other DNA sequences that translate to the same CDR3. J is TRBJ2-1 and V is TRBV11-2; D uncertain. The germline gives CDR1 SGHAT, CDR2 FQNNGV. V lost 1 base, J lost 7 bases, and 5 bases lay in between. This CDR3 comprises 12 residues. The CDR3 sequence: CASSLGSNEQFF. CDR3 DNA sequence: TGTGCCAGCAGCTTAGGTTCAAATGAGCAGTTCTTC.

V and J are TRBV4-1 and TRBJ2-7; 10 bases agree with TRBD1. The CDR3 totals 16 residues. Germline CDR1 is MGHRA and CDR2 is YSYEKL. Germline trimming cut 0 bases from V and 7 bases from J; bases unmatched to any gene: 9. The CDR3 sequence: CASSQDHGTGVGEQYF. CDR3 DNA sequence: TGCGCCAGCAGCCAAGATCACGGGACAGGGGTGGGTGAGCAGTACTTC.

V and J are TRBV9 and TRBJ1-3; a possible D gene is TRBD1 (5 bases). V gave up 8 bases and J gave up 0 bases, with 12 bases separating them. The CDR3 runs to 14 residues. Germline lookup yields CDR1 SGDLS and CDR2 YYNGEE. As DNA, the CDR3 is TGTGCCAGTAGACAGTCGAGCTCTGGAAACACCATATATTTT. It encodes CASRQSSSGNTIYF.

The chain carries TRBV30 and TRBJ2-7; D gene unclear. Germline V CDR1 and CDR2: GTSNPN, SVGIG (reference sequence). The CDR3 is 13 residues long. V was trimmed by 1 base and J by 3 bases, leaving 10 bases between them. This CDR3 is CAWSGLGVYEQYF. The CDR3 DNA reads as TGTGCCTGGAGTGGCCTAGGAGTCTACGAGCAGTACTTC.

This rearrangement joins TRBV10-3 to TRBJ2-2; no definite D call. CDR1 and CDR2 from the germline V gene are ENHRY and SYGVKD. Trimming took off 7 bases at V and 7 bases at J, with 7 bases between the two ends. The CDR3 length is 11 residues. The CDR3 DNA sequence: TGTGCCATCACTGAAAACGGGGAGCTGTTTTTT. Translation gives CAITENGELFF.

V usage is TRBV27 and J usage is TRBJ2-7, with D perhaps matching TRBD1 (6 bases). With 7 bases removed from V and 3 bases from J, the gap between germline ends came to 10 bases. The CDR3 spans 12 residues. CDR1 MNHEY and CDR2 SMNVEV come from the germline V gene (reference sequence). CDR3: CASTDSNYEQYF. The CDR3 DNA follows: TGTGCCAGCACGGACAGCAACTACGAGCAGTACTTC.

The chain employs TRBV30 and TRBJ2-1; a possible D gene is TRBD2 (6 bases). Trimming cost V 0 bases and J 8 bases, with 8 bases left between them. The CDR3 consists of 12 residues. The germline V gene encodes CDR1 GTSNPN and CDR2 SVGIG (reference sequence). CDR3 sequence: CAWSVTSHEQFF. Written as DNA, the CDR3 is TGTGCCTGGAGTGTTACTAGCCATGAGCAGTTCTTC. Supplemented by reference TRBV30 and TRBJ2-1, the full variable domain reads SQTIHQWPATLVQPVGSPLSLECTVEGTSNPNLYWYRQAAGRGLQLLFYSVGIGQISSEVPQNLSASRPQDRQFILSSKKLLLSDSGFYLCAWSVTSHEQFFGPGTRLTVL.

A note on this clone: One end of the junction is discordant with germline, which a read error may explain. The CDR3 coding sequence is TGTGCCAGCAGCTTAGGCGTGACAGGAAAAATCTTC. This encodes CASSLGVTGKIF. The genes are TRBV7-9 and TRBJ2-1, with D perhaps TRBD1 (6 bases). The CDR3 has 12 amino acids. Germline V gives CDR1 SEHNR, CDR2 FQNEAQ (reference sequence).

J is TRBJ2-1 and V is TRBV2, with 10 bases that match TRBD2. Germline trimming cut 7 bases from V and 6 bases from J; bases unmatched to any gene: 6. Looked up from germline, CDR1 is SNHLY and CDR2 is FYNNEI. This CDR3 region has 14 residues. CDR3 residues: CASMRTSGINEQFF. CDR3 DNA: TGTGCCAGCATGCGGACTAGCGGAATCAATGAGCAGTTCTTC.

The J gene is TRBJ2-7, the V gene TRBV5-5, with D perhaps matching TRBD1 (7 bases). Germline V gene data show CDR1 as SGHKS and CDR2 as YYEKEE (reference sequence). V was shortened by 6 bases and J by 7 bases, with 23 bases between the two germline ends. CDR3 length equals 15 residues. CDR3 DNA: TGTGCCAGCATCCCGACAGGCAGGGGGGAAGGTGAGCAGTACTTC. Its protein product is CASIPTGRGEGEQYF.

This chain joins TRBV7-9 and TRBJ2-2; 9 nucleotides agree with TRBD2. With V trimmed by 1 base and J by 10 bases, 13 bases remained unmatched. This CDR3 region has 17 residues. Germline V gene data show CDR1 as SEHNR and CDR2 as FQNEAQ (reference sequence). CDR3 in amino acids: CASSLGWTSVNPAELFF. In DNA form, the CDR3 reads TGTGCCAGCAGCTTAGGTTGGACTAGCGTAAATCCGGCGGAGCTGTTTTTT.

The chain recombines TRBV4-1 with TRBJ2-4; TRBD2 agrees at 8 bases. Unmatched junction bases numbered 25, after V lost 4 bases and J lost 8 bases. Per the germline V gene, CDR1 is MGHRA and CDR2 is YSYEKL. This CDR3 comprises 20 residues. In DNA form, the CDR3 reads TGCGCCAGCAGCCCACTCCCTCTAGAAGGGTCTGCGGGGGGATTTGACATTCAGTACTTC. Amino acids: CASSPLPLEGSAGGFDIQYF.

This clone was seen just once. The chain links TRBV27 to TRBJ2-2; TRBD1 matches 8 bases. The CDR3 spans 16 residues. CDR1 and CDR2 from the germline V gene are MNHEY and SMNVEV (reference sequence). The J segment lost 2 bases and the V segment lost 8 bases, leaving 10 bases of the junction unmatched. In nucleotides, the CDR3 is TGTGCCAGCGGATACAGGGGGGTAATAAACACCGGGGAGCTGTTTTTT. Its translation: CASGYRGVINTGELFF.

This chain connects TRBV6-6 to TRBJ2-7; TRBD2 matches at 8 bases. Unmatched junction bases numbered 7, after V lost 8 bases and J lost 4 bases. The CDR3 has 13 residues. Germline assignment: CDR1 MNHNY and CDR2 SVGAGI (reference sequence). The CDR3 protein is CASRGGKLYEQYF. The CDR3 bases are TGTGCCAGCCGCGGGGGGAAGCTATACGAGCAGTACTTC.

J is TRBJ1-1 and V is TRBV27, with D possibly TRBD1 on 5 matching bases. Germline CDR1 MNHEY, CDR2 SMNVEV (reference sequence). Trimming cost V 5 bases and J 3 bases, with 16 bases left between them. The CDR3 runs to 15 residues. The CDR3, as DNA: TGTGCCAGCAGTCTCCTTGTGGGAGGGGACACTGAAGCTTTCTTT. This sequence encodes CASSLLVGGDTEAFF.

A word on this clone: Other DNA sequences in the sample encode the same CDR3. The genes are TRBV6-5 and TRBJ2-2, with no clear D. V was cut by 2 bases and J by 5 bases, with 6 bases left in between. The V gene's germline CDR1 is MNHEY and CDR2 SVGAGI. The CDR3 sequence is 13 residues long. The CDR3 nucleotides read TGTGCCAGCAGTTACGTGGGAACCGGGGAGCTGTTTTTT. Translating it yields CASSYVGTGELFF.

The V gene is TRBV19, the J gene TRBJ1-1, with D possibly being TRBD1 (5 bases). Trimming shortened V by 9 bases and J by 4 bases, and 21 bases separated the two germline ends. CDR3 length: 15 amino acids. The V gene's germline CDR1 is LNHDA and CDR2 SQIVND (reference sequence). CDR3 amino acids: CASTPFLEGSTEAFF. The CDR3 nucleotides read TGTGCCAGCACCCCTTTTCTCGAGGGGTCCACTGAAGCTTTCTTT. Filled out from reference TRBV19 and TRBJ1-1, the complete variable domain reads DGGITQSPKYLFRKEGQNVTLSCEQNLNHDAMYWYRQDPGQGLRLIYYSQIVNDFQKGDIAEGYSVSREKKESFPLTVTSAQKNPTAFYLCASTPFLEGSTEAFFGQGTRLTVV.

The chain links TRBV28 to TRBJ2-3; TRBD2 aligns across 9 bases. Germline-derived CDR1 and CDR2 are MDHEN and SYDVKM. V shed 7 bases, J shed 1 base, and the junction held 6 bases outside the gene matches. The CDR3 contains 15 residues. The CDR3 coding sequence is TGTGCCAGCAACAAATTAGCGGGAGGCACAGATACGCAGTATTTT. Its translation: CASNKLAGGTDTQYF. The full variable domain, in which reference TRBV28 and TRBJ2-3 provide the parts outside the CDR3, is DVKVTQSSRYLVKRTGEKVFLECVQDMDHENMFWYRQDPGLGLRLIYFSYDVKMKEKGDIPEGYSVSREKKERFSLILESASTNQTSMYLCASNKLAGGTDTQYFGPGTRLTVL.